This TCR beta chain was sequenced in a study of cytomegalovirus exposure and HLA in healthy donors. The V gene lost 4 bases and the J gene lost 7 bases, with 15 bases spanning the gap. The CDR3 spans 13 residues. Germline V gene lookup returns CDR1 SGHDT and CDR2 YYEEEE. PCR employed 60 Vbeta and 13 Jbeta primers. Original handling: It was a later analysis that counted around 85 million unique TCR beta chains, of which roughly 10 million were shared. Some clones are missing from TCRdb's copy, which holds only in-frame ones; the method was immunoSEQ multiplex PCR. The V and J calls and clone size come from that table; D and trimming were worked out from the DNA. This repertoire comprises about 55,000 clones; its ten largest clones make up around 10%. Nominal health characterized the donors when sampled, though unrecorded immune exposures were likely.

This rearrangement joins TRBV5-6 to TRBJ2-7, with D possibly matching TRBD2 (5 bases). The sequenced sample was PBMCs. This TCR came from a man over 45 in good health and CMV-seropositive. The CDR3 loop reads CASSLWTAGEQYF. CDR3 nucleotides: TGTGCCAGCAGCCTTTGGACTGCCGGAGAGCAGTACTTC.